These T cell receptor beta chains were read from a single sample in a study of PD-L1 blockade in urothelial cancer. Using immunoSEQ multiplex PCR, the repertoire was profiled, and TCRdb retains in-frame clones only, with some absent. The table lists tens of thousands of clones, 90% of them singletons. The starting material was PBMCs, obtained around atezolizumab (anti-PD-L1) treatment. Receptors originate from a man in his fifties or sixties with urothelial cancer. Both conserved end residues are part of each CDR3. The D gene is left open where the match is weak. Part of the rows lack a size; the others show once, few, many or a class for expanded clones.

D	V	size	J	CDR3	DNA
TRBD1	TRBV29-1	-	TRBJ2-5	CSAGDRAEETQYF	TGCAGCGCCGGGGACAGGGCAGAGGAGACCCAGTACTTC
-	TRBV7-6	once	TRBJ2-5	CASRALLGGAPVEWTQYF	TGTGCCAGCAGGGCCCTCCTTGGGGGGGCCCCTGTGGAGTGGACCCAGTACTTC
-	TRBV2	-	TRBJ2-7	CASSTTSRTAEQYF	TGTGCCAGCAGTACAACCAGCAGGACAGCCGAGCAGTACTTC
-	TRBV27	-	TRBJ2-5	CASSLSRYGQETQYF	TGTGCCAGCAGTTTGTCGCGGTACGGCCAAGAGACCCAGTACTTC
-	TRBV9	-	TRBJ1-1	CASSGRAQMGTEAFF	TGTGCCAGCAGTGGGAGGGCCCAAATGGGCACTGAAGCTTTCTTT
TRBD2	TRBV7-2	once	TRBJ2-5	CASSFSGSEETQYF	TGTGCCAGCAGCTTTAGCGGGAGCGAAGAGACCCAGTACTTC
-	TRBV10-3	-	TRBJ2-7	CAIRAGALSYEQYF	TGTGCCATCAGGGCGGGGGCACTATCCTACGAGCAGTACTTC
TRBD2	TRBV15	-	TRBJ2-3	CATSGQAGLDTQYF	TGTGCCACCAGCGGCCAAGCGGGGTTAGATACGCAGTATTTT
TRBD1	TRBV6-6	-	TRBJ1-1	CASSYSRTGLNTEAFF	TGTGCCAGCAGTTACTCAAGGACAGGACTGAACACTGAAGCTTTCTTT
-	TRBV9	-	TRBJ2-1	CASSVAGALSSYNEQFF	TGTGCCAGCAGCGTAGCCGGAGCTTTATCCTCCTACAATGAGCAGTTCTTC
-	TRBV25-1	-	TRBJ2-4	CASSDHTGTAKNIQYF	TGTGCCAGCAGTGACCATACGGGTACGGCCAAAAACATTCAGTACTTC
-	TRBV14	-	TRBJ2-3	CASSPFRDGTDTQYF	TGTGCCAGCAGCCCTTTCAGGGATGGCACAGATACGCAGTATTTT
-	TRBV7-9	-	TRBJ2-7	CASSLQGWEQYF	TGTGCCAGCAGCCTACAGGGTTGGGAGCAGTACTTC
TRBD2	TRBV30	-	TRBJ2-3	CAWKRGFVDTQYF	TGTGCCTGGAAGCGGGGATTTGTAGATACGCAGTATTTT
-	TRBV7-2	-	TRBJ2-7	CASSLKGSPRAYEQYF	TGTGCCAGCAGCTTAAAAGGTAGCCCACGGGCCTACGAGCAGTACTTC
-	TRBV7-2	-	TRBJ1-5	CASSLVLTRDQPQHF	TGTGCCAGCAGCTTAGTTCTCACGCGGGATCAGCCCCAGCATTTT
-	TRBV29-1	-	TRBJ2-3	CSVATISSTDTQYF	TGCAGCGTTGCGACTATTAGTAGCACAGATACGCAGTATTTT
TRBD2	TRBV5-4	-	TRBJ2-5	CASSLSLGLASLQETQYF	TGTGCCAGCAGCTTGAGTCTGGGACTAGCGAGTTTACAAGAGACCCAGTACTTC
-	TRBV29-1	once	TRBJ1-1	CSVEDERNTEAFF	TGCAGCGTTGAAGATGAGCGGAACACTGAAGCTTTCTTT
TRBD2	TRBV7-2	-	TRBJ2-7	CASSLAGGGRAGEQYF	TGTGCCAGCAGCTTAGCGGGCGGCGGGAGGGCCGGCGAGCAGTACTTC
TRBD1	TRBV7-2	-	TRBJ2-7	CASSHGQGISEQYF	TGTGCCAGCAGCCACGGACAGGGTATCTCCGAGCAGTACTTC
TRBD1	TRBV5-1	-	TRBJ1-2	CASSLVQGRGYTF	TGCGCCAGCAGCTTGGTACAGGGGCGCGGCTACACCTTC
-	TRBV6-1	-	TRBJ1-4	CASSEAIPGGTNEKLFF	TGTGCCAGCAGTGAAGCAATCCCGGGGGGCACTAATGAAAAACTGTTTTTT
TRBD2	TRBV7-2	-	TRBJ2-7	CASSLAATSGRHEQYF	TGTGCCAGCAGCTTAGCGGCGACTAGCGGGAGACACGAGCAGTACTTC
TRBD1	TRBV7-2	once	TRBJ1-2	CASSFDRGSYGYTF	TGTGCCAGCAGCTTTGACAGGGGCAGCTATGGCTACACCTTC
TRBD2	TRBV7-2	-	TRBJ2-1	CASSLASGAYNEQFF	TGTGCCAGCAGTTTGGCTAGCGGGGCTTACAATGAGCAGTTCTTC
TRBD2	TRBV5-1	-	TRBJ2-1	CASSSPSGSNEQFF	TGCGCCAGCAGCTCTCCTAGCGGGTCCAATGAGCAGTTCTTC
TRBD2	TRBV5-4	-	TRBJ2-3	CASGGTSGRGTDTQYF	TGTGCCAGCGGTGGGACTAGCGGGAGAGGGACAGATACGCAGTATTTT
-	TRBV9	-	TRBJ2-1	CASSVDPRGKDNEQFF	TGTGCCAGCAGCGTAGATCCCCGGGGGAAGGACAATGAGCAGTTCTTC
-	TRBV4-2	-	TRBJ1-2	CASSQVSLQGWSYGYTF	TGTGCCAGCAGCCAAGTGTCCCTGCAGGGATGGAGCTATGGCTACACCTTC
TRBD2	TRBV6-1	-	TRBJ2-1	CASSGSGGRAYNEQFF	TGTGCCAGCAGTGGGAGCGGGGGGCGGGCCTACAATGAGCAGTTCTTC
-	TRBV4-3	-	TRBJ2-1	CASSQSAGSHNEQFF	TGCGCCAGCAGCCAGTCGGCCGGGAGCCACAATGAGCAGTTCTTC
TRBD1	TRBV14	-	TRBJ1-1	CASSQGLGTANTEAFF	TGTGCCAGCAGCCAAGGTCTAGGGACAGCGAACACTGAAGCTTTCTTT
TRBD1	TRBV5-4	-	TRBJ2-5	CASSLGYRGGETQYF	TGTGCCAGCAGCCTGGGTTACAGGGGTGGAGAGACCCAGTACTTC
TRBD2	TRBV18	-	TRBJ2-7	CASSPTPSSGTAYEQYF	TGTGCCAGCTCACCAACCCCATCCAGCGGGACCGCCTACGAGCAGTACTTC
TRBD1	TRBV6-5	-	TRBJ2-7	CAIQDRDTYEQYF	TGTGCCATCCAGGACAGGGACACCTACGAGCAGTACTTC
TRBD2	TRBV2	-	TRBJ2-5	CASSWGLAYQETQYF	TGTGCCAGCAGTTGGGGACTAGCGTACCAAGAGACCCAGTACTTC
TRBD2	TRBV18	-	TRBJ2-1	CASSPGVSSGRAGNEQFF	TGTGCCAGCTCACCCGGGGTCTCGAGCGGGAGGGCCGGGAATGAGCAGTTCTTC
-	TRBV5-1	-	TRBJ2-7	CASSLGRQSVSTTYEQYF	TGCGCCAGCAGCTTGGGGAGGCAAAGTGTCTCTACAACCTACGAGCAGTACTTC
TRBD2	TRBV30	-	TRBJ2-3	CAWISGGVYTDTQYF	TGTGCCTGGATTAGCGGGGGGGTCTACACAGATACGCAGTATTTT
TRBD1	TRBV6-1	-	TRBJ2-3	CASCGQGAADTQYF	TGTGCCAGCTGCGGACAGGGGGCGGCAGATACGCAGTATTTT
-	TRBV6-1	-	TRBJ2-3	CASSSGTVSTDTQYF	TGTGCCAGCAGTTCCGGGACTGTCAGCACAGATACGCAGTATTTT
TRBD2	TRBV25-1	few	TRBJ2-3	CASSDTSGGAKPYF	TGTGCCAGCAGTGACACTAGCGGGGGGGCCAAGCCGTATTTT
TRBD1	TRBV5-1	-	TRBJ2-7	CASSSAGTGREQYF	TGCGCCAGCAGCTCCGCCGGGACAGGGAGGGAGCAGTACTTC
-	TRBV19	-	TRBJ1-1	CASSKGRRGEDNDTEAFF	TGTGCCAGCAGTAAGGGCCGCCGAGGGGAGGACAATGACACTGAAGCTTTCTTT